The 7 T cell receptor beta chains reported below all come from one sample, sequenced in a study of blood T cell repertoires in COVID-19 (TCRdb year 2020). Libraries were prepared through the immunoSEQ multiplex PCR assay. TCRdb carries this immuneACCESS record with in-frame sequences only. Its versions omit some clonotypes, under half of them owing to an unresolved V gene in the studies checked, with the rest unexplained. The sample includes about 380,000 clones, with less than 90% observed a single time. The ten largest clones capture under 3% of the sample. Sequencing was done on a sample of PBMCs or T cells enriched from blood (not recorded which). The source is a woman aged 30 to 39 who had recovered from COVID-19.

This clone was counted once. The rearrangement uses TRBV3-1 (or the pseudogene TRBV3-2) and TRBJ2-3; 12 nucleotides agree with TRBD2. Germline loops: CDR1 LGHDT, CDR2 YNNKEL (reference sequence). V shed 2 bases, J shed 2 bases, and the junction held 5 bases outside the gene matches. CDR3 length: 17 residues. The CDR3 nucleotides are TGTGCCAGCAGCCAAACCCTAGCGGGGGGGTTCACAGATACGCAGTATTTT. Translating gives CASSQTLAGGFTDTQYF.

The V gene is TRBV7-2, the J gene TRBJ2-5; tentative D call: TRBD2 (6 bases). The CDR3 has 15 residues. V was trimmed by 6 bases and J by 3 bases, leaving 17 bases between them. Germline V lookup: CDR1 SGHTA, CDR2 FQGNSA. CDR3 nucleotides: TGTGCCAGCAGTATCACGTTCGGGGGTGAAGAGACCCAGTACTTC. This sequence encodes CASSITFGGEETQYF.

This clone was found a few times. The genes are TRBV6-4 and TRBJ1-6; D is perhaps TRBD1 (5 bases). V lost 0 bases, J lost 10 bases, and 10 bases lay in between. Per germline, CDR1 MRHNA and CDR2 SNTAGT. CDR3 size: 14 residues. This CDR3 reads CASSDSQGGSPLHF. As DNA, the CDR3 is TGTGCCAGCAGTGACTCGCAGGGAGGATCACCCCTCCACTTT.

CDR3 nucleotides: TGTGCCAGCAGTCAGACAGGGGGTTTTCAGCCCCAGCATTTT. Its translation is CASSQTGGFQPQHF. The chain employs TRBV6-5 and TRBJ1-5, with TRBD1 matching over 9 bases. The CDR3 is made up of 14 amino acids. V lost 5 bases to trimming and J lost 6 bases; unmatched junction nucleotides: 5. Germline assignment: CDR1 MNHEY and CDR2 SVGAGI.

The rearrangement joins TRBV7-2 to TRBJ2-7, with 11 bases lining up with TRBD2. The germline V gene has CDR1 SGHTA and CDR2 FQGNSA. The V and J ends lost 4 bases and 2 bases, in that order; junction bases with no gene match: 7. The CDR3 has 16 residues. The CDR3, as DNA: TGTGCCAGCAGCTCGGGGACTAGCGGTGCCCCCTACGAGCAGTACTTC. As protein: CASSSGTSGAPYEQYF.

This chain uses TRBV9 with TRBJ1-2, with 8 bases identical to TRBD1. Looked up from germline, CDR1 is SGDLS and CDR2 is YYNGEE. Germline trimming cut 5 bases from V and 5 bases from J; bases unmatched to any gene: 5. This CDR3 region has 13 residues. The CDR3 is CASRDDRGYGYTF. The DNA of the CDR3 is TGTGCCAGCAGGGACGACAGGGGATATGGCTACACCTTC.

This chain uses TRBV27 with TRBJ1-5, with D unresolved. The CDR3 runs to 12 residues. From germline, CDR1 is MNHEY and CDR2 SMNVEV (reference sequence). The V end lost 9 bases, the J end lost 11 bases, and 17 bases lay between the germline ends. The CDR3 DNA sequence: TGTGCCAGTCTAAAGCCCCCTCTAGCCCAGCATTTT. It specifies CASLKPPLAQHF.